The 31 T cell receptor beta chains listed next were all sequenced from one sample in a study of a mutant IDH1 vaccine in newly diagnosed glioma. Their target antigens are unknown. Time point of the sample: week 47, end of study. Vaccine doses each comprised 300 ug of mutant IDH1 20-mer peptide, with topical imiquimod. Repertoires were generated with immunoSEQ multiplex PCR, while TCRdb's copy carries only in-frame clones and drops some. Found here are 30,000 to 40,000 clones, about 93% of them singletons; the top ten hold 5.1%. The source material was PBMCs, sampled from a glioma patient whose treatment included an IDH1 peptide vaccine. These receptors came from a woman between 40 and 50 years old with glioma.

The rearrangement joins TRBV4-2 to TRBJ2-3; 8 bases align to TRBD1. V was clipped by 4 bases and J by 3 bases; unmatched bases: 3. Germline V gives CDR1 LGHNA, CDR2 YNFKEQ. The CDR3 runs 14 residues. The CDR3 coding sequence is TGTGCCAGCAGCCCCAGGGGGCGGACAGATACGCAGTATTTT. Amino acids: CASSPRGRTDTQYF.

This sequence joins TRBV7-9 and TRBJ2-2; possible D gene TRBD2, 8 bases. Germline V lookup: CDR1 SEHNR, CDR2 FQNEAQ (reference sequence). Trimming cost V 5 bases and J 10 bases, with 17 bases left between them. The CDR3 consists of 14 residues. The CDR3 coding sequence is TGTGCCAGCAGCCCCGGGAGGGGGCTCGAGGAGCTGTTTTTT. It specifies CASSPGRGLEELFF.

This clone has just a few counts. The chain joins TRBV10-3 to TRBJ1-6, with 7 bases aligning to TRBD1. There are 19 residues in the CDR3. The V and J ends lost 2 bases and 4 bases, in that order; junction bases with no gene match: 14. The germline CDR1 and CDR2 sequences are ENHRY and SYGVKD. CDR3 sequence (DNA): TGTGCCATCAGTGAGCACGGACAGGCCCTTGGGGAATATAATTCACCCCTCCACTTT. Translation: CAISEHGQALGEYNSPLHF.

The gene calls are TRBV9 and TRBJ2-7, with D unclear. The CDR3 consists of 14 residues. From germline, CDR1 is SGDLS and CDR2 YYNGEE. V was shortened by 0 bases and J by 5 bases, with 12 bases between the two germline ends. CDR3 nucleotides: TGTGCCAGCAGCGTAGGCGGCTCCTGGAACGAGCAGTACTTC. Its protein product is CASSVGGSWNEQYF.

This rearrangement joins TRBV6-1 to TRBJ2-7, with a weak D call TRBD1 (5 bases). The CDR3 covers 15 residues. V shed 3 bases and J shed 6 bases, with 18 bases lying between them. Per the germline V gene, CDR1 is MNHNS and CDR2 is SASEGT. The CDR3: CASSDSPRVAGEQYF. CDR3 DNA: TGTGCCAGCAGTGATTCCCCCAGGGTGGCTGGCGAGCAGTACTTC.

V is TRBV2 and J is TRBJ2-2, with TRBD1 as a possible D gene (6 bases). The ends were cut back, 7 bases at V and 2 bases at J, with 14 bases in the middle. This CDR3 contains 15 residues. The germline V gene encodes CDR1 SNHLY and CDR2 FYNNEI. The DNA for the CDR3 is TGTGCCAGCACCACTGGGACATCTAACACCGGGGAGCTGTTTTTT. It codes for CASTTGTSNTGELFF.

The chain carries TRBV9 and TRBJ2-3; no clear D gene. Germline CDR1 and CDR2: SGDLS and YYNGEE. V was shortened by 0 bases and J by 2 bases, with 10 bases between the two germline ends. The CDR3 length is 15 residues. The CDR3 sequence: CASSVEWADTDTQYF. DNA of the CDR3: TGTGCCAGCAGCGTAGAGTGGGCGGACACAGATACGCAGTATTTT.

This clone was detected only once. The chain joins TRBV2 to TRBJ2-7; the match to TRBD1 covers 9 bases. V shed 7 bases, J shed 6 bases, and the junction held 13 bases outside the gene matches. The germline V gene encodes CDR1 SNHLY and CDR2 FYNNEI. The CDR3 is made up of 15 amino acids. The CDR3 here is CASKLGGDRAGEQYF. The CDR3, as DNA: TGTGCCAGCAAATTAGGGGGGGACAGGGCTGGCGAGCAGTACTTC.

This clone was counted between two and nine times. The chain links TRBV29-1 to TRBJ2-2, with TRBD1 matching over 8 bases. This CDR3 comprises 13 residues. Germline V gene lookup returns CDR1 SQVTM and CDR2 ANQGSEA. Trimming at V came to 3 bases and at J to 6 bases, leaving 3 bases not matched to a gene. The CDR3 DNA follows: TGCAGCGTTGAGACAGGGGCGGCCGGGGAGCTGTTTTTT. It is translated as CSVETGAAGELFF.

The V call is TRBV30, the J call TRBJ1-2; tentatively, D is TRBD1 (6 bases). This CDR3 comprises 13 residues. Trimming left V 5 bases short and J 0 bases short, with 10 bases between. The germline V gene encodes CDR1 GTSNPN and CDR2 SVGIG (reference sequence). CDR3 region: CAWVRTANYGYTF. The CDR3 bases are TGTGCCTGGGTTCGGACAGCTAACTATGGCTACACCTTC.

The chain recombines TRBV30 with TRBJ2-1; D remains unclear. This CDR3 region has 12 residues. Germline V gene data show CDR1 as GTSNPN and CDR2 as SVGIG (reference sequence). The ends were cut back, 2 bases at V and 4 bases at J, with 6 bases in the middle. The CDR3 reads CAWSLWYNEQFF. The CDR3 DNA reads TGTGCCTGGAGTCTGTGGTACAATGAGCAGTTCTTC.

The genes are TRBV9 and TRBJ2-1; TRBD2 aligns across 13 bases. CDR1 is SGDLS and CDR2 is YYNGEE in the germline V gene. The V and J ends lost 4 bases and 4 bases, in that order; junction bases with no gene match: 2. This CDR3 is 15 amino acids long. The CDR3 sequence: CASSSGLAGYNEQFF. CDR3 bases: TGTGCCAGCAGCTCGGGACTAGCGGGGTACAATGAGCAGTTCTTC. The full variable domain, its missing parts supplied by reference TRBV9 and TRBJ2-1, is DSGVTQTPKHLITATGQRVTLRCSPRSGDLSVYWYQQSLDQGLQFLIQYYNGEERAKGNILERFSAQQFPDLHSELNLSSLELGDSALYFCASSSGLAGYNEQFFGPGTRLTVL.

The chain carries TRBV13 and TRBJ2-7; TRBD1 matches at 9 bases. CDR3 length: 15 amino acids. Germline V gene data show CDR1 as PRHDT and CDR2 as FYEKMQ (reference sequence). J was trimmed by 4 bases and V by 0 bases; bases with no gene match: 4. The CDR3: CASSLGDRGGYEQYF. The CDR3, as DNA: TGTGCCAGCAGCTTAGGGGACAGGGGAGGGTACGAGCAGTACTTC.

V usage is TRBV6-5 and J usage is TRBJ1-3; no clear D. Trimming took 5 bases from V and 1 from J, leaving 12 bases between them. The CDR3 contains 15 residues. Germline CDR1 MNHEY, CDR2 SVGAGI. CDR3: CASSASTVSGNTIYF. CDR3 nucleotide sequence: TGTGCCAGCAGTGCCTCGACGGTTTCTGGAAACACCATATATTTT.

The chain couples TRBV2 to TRBJ2-1; D possibly matches TRBD1 or TRBD2 (6 bases each). CDR1 is SNHLY, CDR2 FYNNEI, per germline. V lost 3 bases, J lost 6 bases, and 18 bases lay in between. The CDR3 length is 16 residues. CDR3 protein: CASSDFRGEVPNEQFF. CDR3 DNA: TGTGCCAGCAGTGATTTTAGGGGGGAGGTACCCAATGAGCAGTTCTTC.

CDR3 bases: TGCAGCGTTACCGGGACAGAAAGCAATCAGCCCCAGCATTTT. Translating gives CSVTGTESNQPQHF. The gene calls are TRBV29-1 and TRBJ1-5; 7 bases match TRBD1. This CDR3 is 14 amino acids long. CDR1 and CDR2 from the germline V gene are SQVTM and ANQGSEA. V shed 5 bases, J shed 1 base, and the junction held 5 bases outside the gene matches.

V and J are TRBV10-1 and TRBJ1-1; no clear D. This CDR3 comprises 13 residues. Germline V gene sequence: CDR1 WNHNN, CDR2 SYGVQD (reference sequence). V shed 0 bases and J shed 2 bases, with 4 bases lying between them. The CDR3 is CASSESINTEAFF. The CDR3 nucleotides are TGCGCCAGCAGTGAGTCGATAAACACTGAAGCTTTCTTT.

This chain joins TRBV19 and TRBJ2-1; D not resolved. This CDR3 region has 13 residues. V lost 3 bases and J lost 6, with 9 bases in between. The germline V gene encodes CDR1 LNHDA and CDR2 SQIVND (reference sequence). CDR3 region: CASSITLSNEQFF. In nucleotides, the CDR3 is TGTGCCAGTAGTATCACGTTATCCAATGAGCAGTTCTTC.

This clone appeared a single time. V usage is TRBV18 and J usage is TRBJ1-1; D is unclear. The ends were cut back, 0 bases at V and 3 bases at J, with 11 bases in the middle. Germline loops: CDR1 KGHSH, CDR2 LQKENI. The CDR3 runs 15 residues. CDR3 DNA: TGTGCCAGCTCACCACCGGGAAGAAGTCACACTGAAGCTTTCTTT. Its translation is CASSPPGRSHTEAFF.

The CDR3 sequence is CASSQDLGPNTEAFF. The CDR3 DNA sequence: TGCGCCAGCAGCCAAGACCTGGGACCGAACACTGAAGCTTTCTTT. J is TRBJ1-1 and V is TRBV4-1; D is possibly TRBD1 (5 bases). The V end was cut by 0 bases, the J end by 1 base, with 9 bases between. The CDR3 has 15 residues. Germline V lookup: CDR1 MGHRA, CDR2 YSYEKL.

This chain joins TRBV10-3 and TRBJ1-2; TRBD1 is a possible D gene (6 bases). V dropped 5 bases and J dropped 3 bases, with 7 bases sitting between them. The V gene's germline CDR1 is ENHRY and CDR2 SYGVKD. The length of the CDR3 is 12 residues. The CDR3 is CAISRGDYGYTF. The CDR3 DNA sequence: TGTGCCATCAGTAGGGGGGACTATGGCTACACCTTC.

V is TRBV4-1 and J is TRBJ2-7; D gene unclear. Looked up from germline, CDR1 is MGHRA and CDR2 is YSYEKL. Trimming took 1 base from V and 7 from J, leaving 5 bases between them. The CDR3 runs to 11 residues. CDR3 protein: CASSQGREQYF. CDR3 DNA: TGCGCCAGCAGCCAAGGGCGAGAGCAGTACTTC.

The V gene is TRBV2, the J gene TRBJ1-2, with D unclear. Germline assignment: CDR1 SNHLY and CDR2 FYNNEI. The CDR3 totals 14 residues. V lost 4 bases, J lost 4 bases, and 13 bases lay in between. This chain's CDR3 is CASSVDKVRYGYTF. DNA of the CDR3: TGTGCCAGCAGTGTCGACAAGGTTCGCTATGGCTACACCTTC.

The CDR3: CASSPSGPWLGNQPQHF. The DNA of the CDR3 is TGTGCCAGCAGTCCCTCCGGGCCCTGGCTGGGCAATCAGCCCCAGCATTTT. This chain links TRBV27 with TRBJ1-5; D is unclear. The CDR3 extends over 17 amino acids. With 5 bases removed from V and 2 bases from J, the gap between germline ends came to 19 bases. CDR1 and CDR2 from the germline V gene are MNHEY and SMNVEV (reference sequence).

V gene TRBV7-8 combines with J gene TRBJ1-3; a possible D gene is TRBD1 (5 bases). Germline V gene data show CDR1 as SGHVS and CDR2 as FQNEAQ. The ends were cut back, 0 bases at V and 6 bases at J, with 9 bases in the middle. This CDR3 is built from 14 residues. In DNA, the CDR3 is TGTGCCAGCAGCTTAGCGGGGGGGAAAAACACCATATATTTT. Its protein is CASSLAGGKNTIYF.

The chain links TRBV7-8 to TRBJ2-7; D is uncertain. The CDR3 contains 17 residues. The germline V gene encodes CDR1 SGHVS and CDR2 FQNEAQ. V dropped 2 bases and J dropped 2 bases, with 19 bases sitting between them. In nucleotides, the CDR3 is TGTGCCAGCAGCTTACTATCCGCCGTGTTTATCACCTACGAGCAGTACTTC. Translation: CASSLLSAVFITYEQYF.

This rearrangement joins TRBV7-2 to TRBJ1-3; D is unclear. Germline lookup yields CDR1 SGHTA and CDR2 FQGNSA. V was trimmed by 5 bases and J by 0 bases, leaving 5 bases between them. The CDR3 consists of 13 residues. CDR3 in DNA: TGTGCCAGCAGCAGATCCTCTGGAAACACCATATATTTT. Residues: CASSRSSGNTIYF.

This clone was detected once. The rearrangement links TRBV10-3 to TRBJ1-5; D gene ambiguous. Germline V gene lookup returns CDR1 ENHRY and CDR2 SYGVKD. With 0 bases removed from V and 9 bases from J, the gap between germline ends came to 9 bases. This CDR3 is 13 amino acids long. CDR3 DNA: TGTGCCATCAGTGAGTCTGTAGGTCTGCCCCAGCATTTT. It translates to CAISESVGLPQHF.

The V and J genes are TRBV6-5 and TRBJ1-2; possibly TRBD1 for D (5 bases). Germline CDR1 and CDR2: MNHEY and SVGAGI. Trimming took 5 bases from V and 3 from J, leaving 16 bases between them. The CDR3 has 15 amino acids. CDR3 sequence reads: CASSPTETNYYGYTF. DNA for the CDR3: TGTGCCAGCAGTCCGACAGAAACAAATTACTATGGCTACACCTTC.

The chain recombines TRBV4-2 with TRBJ1-2; D unresolved. The ends were cut back, 0 bases at V and 2 bases at J, with 13 bases in the middle. The CDR3 runs 16 residues. Germline V CDR1 and CDR2: LGHNA, YNFKEQ. CDR3 coding DNA: TGTGCCAGCAGCCAAGAATTGTCAGCTACCAACTATGGCTACACCTTC. This sequence encodes CASSQELSATNYGYTF.

The chain has TRBV6-6 and TRBJ1-4; D is undetermined. CDR1 and CDR2 (germline): MNHNY, SVGAGI (reference sequence). The CDR3 runs to 13 residues. Deletions cut 2 bases from V and 4 bases from J, with 5 bases between. The CDR3 nucleotides read TGTGCCAGCAGTTACAGGAGTAATGAAAAACTGTTTTTT. The encoded protein is CASSYRSNEKLFF.